The next 5 T cell receptor beta chains were all read from a single sample in a study of T cell repertoires in cytomegalovirus infection (dated by TCRdb to 2018 to 2020). Sequenced on an Illumina HiSeq 1500. TCRdb's own reprocessing of the public reads used fastp at Q25 and MiXCR and kept productive beta chains. Rows with one shared CDR3 protein collapse into an entry with the most common genes and DNA. This sample lists about 300,000 distinct CDR3 sequences; about 8.8% were detected once. Approximately 2.3% of the sample goes to the ten largest clones. Sequencing was performed on PBMCs. The receptor source for this set is a human donor in good health (CMV status not recorded). Some clones in this sample may be carry-over from other donors' samples.

This clonotype was observed a handful of times. The chain joins TRBV28 to TRBJ2-5; D call uncertain. This CDR3 comprises 12 residues. Trimming shortened V by 8 bases and J by 1 base, and 8 bases separated the two germline ends. CDR1 and CDR2 from the germline V gene are MDHEN and SYDVKM. The CDR3 loop reads CASVAAQETQYF. The DNA for the CDR3 is TGTGCCAGCGTCGCGGCCCAAGAGACCCAGTACTTC. The variable domain in full, completed from reference TRBV28 and TRBJ2-5, reads DVKVTQSSRYLVKRTGEKVFLECVQDMDHENMFWYRQDPGLGLRLIYFSYDVKMKEKGDIPEGYSVSREKKERFSLILESASTNQTSMYLCASVAAQETQYFGPGTRLLVL.

The table lists this clonotype with a few counts. The chain recombines TRBV4-1 with TRBJ1-1; 7 bases are a match to TRBD1. The CDR3 runs to 15 residues. The germline V gene encodes CDR1 MGHRA and CDR2 YSYEKL. The trim removed 5 bases at V and 4 bases at J, leaving 10 bases unmatched. The CDR3 sequence is CASSKRDREVTEAFF. DNA of the CDR3: TGCGCCAGCAGCAAAAGAGACAGGGAGGTCACTGAAGCTTTCTTT.

The chain couples TRBV20-1 to TRBJ2-5; unclear D gene. The CDR3 contains 16 residues. Per the germline V gene, CDR1 is DFQATT and CDR2 is SNEGSKA (reference sequence). V was clipped by 0 bases and J by 2 bases, with 16 bases between them. CDR3 DNA: TGCAGTGCTAGAGAGAGCATAAGGTTTCTACAAGAGACCCAGTACTTC. Its protein is CSARESIRFLQETQYF.

Remarks on this clonotype: One junction end disagrees with the germline gene, perhaps due to a read error. The rearrangement uses TRBV9 and TRBJ2-2; TRBD1 aligns across 7 bases. The CDR3 loop spans 11 amino acids. CDR1 is SGDLS and CDR2 is YYNGEE in the germline V gene. CDR3 nucleotides: TGTGCCAGCAGCGCCCGGGACAGTCTGGTTTTT. It yields the protein CASSARDSLVF.

In this sample, this clonotype turned up many times. The V and J genes are TRBV12-3 or TRBV12-4 and TRBJ1-2, with a possible D match to TRBD1 (5 bases). The CDR3 loop spans 14 amino acids. V gave up 4 bases and J gave up 10 bases, with 19 bases separating them. The CDR3 reads CASSYGTKGGPYTF. The CDR3 DNA is TGTGCCAGCAGTTACGGGACGAAAGGAGGACCCTACACCTTC.